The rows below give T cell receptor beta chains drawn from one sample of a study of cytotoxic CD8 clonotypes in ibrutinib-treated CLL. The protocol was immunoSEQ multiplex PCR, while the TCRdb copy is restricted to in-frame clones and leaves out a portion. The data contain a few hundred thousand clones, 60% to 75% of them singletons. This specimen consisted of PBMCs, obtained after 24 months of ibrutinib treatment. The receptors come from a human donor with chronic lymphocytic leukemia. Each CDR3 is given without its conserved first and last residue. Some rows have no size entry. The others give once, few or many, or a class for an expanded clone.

CDR3: ASSAPRGRETQY
length: 12
size: few
V: TRBV25-1
J: TRBJ2-5

CDR3: ASSSGQSNQPQH
length: 12
size: .
V: TRBV28
J: TRBJ1-5

CDR3: ASSPGAGLYGYT
length: 12
size: .
V: TRBV28
J: TRBJ1-2

CDR3: ASSSGRQYTQY
length: 11
size: .
V: TRBV18
J: TRBJ2-5

CDR3: ASSHLGQVENTIY
length: 13
size: few
V: TRBV6-5
J: TRBJ1-3

CDR3: ASSYSILRTNEKLF
length: 14
size: .
V: TRBV6-5
J: TRBJ1-4

CDR3: ASNPRTSYNEQF
length: 12
size: .
V: TRBV19
J: TRBJ2-1

CDR3: ATSRGGGLAYNEQF
length: 14
size: .
V: TRBV15
J: TRBJ2-1

CDR3: ASSLGDPSSYEQY
length: 13
size: .
V: TRBV7-6
J: TRBJ2-7

CDR3: ASSPGLAGGRQETQY
length: 15
size: .
V: TRBV11-3
J: TRBJ2-5

CDR3: ASSPGANSYEQY
length: 12
size: .
V: TRBV7-9
J: TRBJ2-7

CDR3: ASSPTGVIDIQY
length: 12
size: .
V: TRBV18
J: TRBJ2-4

CDR3: ASSSFGTGGSYEQY
length: 14
size: .
V: TRBV28
J: TRBJ2-7

CDR3: SLRLQGATDTQY
length: 12
size: .
V: TRBV29-1
J: TRBJ2-3

CDR3: ASSPPHQDTEAF
length: 12
size: .
V: TRBV18
J: TRBJ1-1

CDR3: ASSLEVDGAF
length: 10
size: few
V: TRBV7-9
J: TRBJ1-1

CDR3: ASSSVDQPQH
length: 10
size: .
V: TRBV7-9
J: TRBJ1-5

CDR3: ATSRDLPYEQY
length: 11
size: .
V: TRBV15
J: TRBJ2-7

CDR3: ATSRISQGGDGYT
length: 13
size: few
V: TRBV15
J: TRBJ1-2

CDR3: SYRGNSYEQY
length: 10
size: .
V: TRBV29-1
J: TRBJ2-7

CDR3: ASSSPLDGYT
length: 10
size: .
V: TRBV5-1
J: TRBJ1-2

CDR3: SVVHGQAYGYT
length: 11
size: .
V: TRBV29-1
J: TRBJ1-2

CDR3: ASSYQTDVGYT
length: 11
size: .
V: TRBV6-6
J: TRBJ1-2

CDR3: AWSLWVRGEGQPQH
length: 14
size: .
V: TRBV30
J: TRBJ1-5

CDR3: ASSQGGGPPYNEQF
length: 14
size: few
V: TRBV4-3
J: TRBJ2-1

CDR3: ASSIWRLLAGANVLT
length: 15
size: .
V: TRBV19
J: TRBJ2-6

CDR3: ASAFGDRGYEQY
length: 12
size: .
V: TRBV6-5
J: TRBJ2-7

CDR3: ASSLAPGNNQPQH
length: 13
size: .
V: TRBV7-2
J: TRBJ1-5